This T cell receptor (beta chain) was identified in a study of T cells in Graves' hyperthyroidism and ophthalmopathy. Broader study findings: A model of 13 V-J pairs discriminated ophthalmopathy from stable hyperthyroidism.

V was clipped by 3 bases and J by 5 bases; unmatched bases: 17. The CDR3 covers 20 residues. Germline V gives CDR1 MDHEN, CDR2 SYDVKM. This clonotype was detected ten times or more. The antigen remains undetermined. Using RNA transcripts as the source, TCR beta CDR3 regions were amplified. The HTBI set primed first-round TCR CDR3 RT-PCR. MiXCR, run by TCRdb on the multiplex PCR reads, gives a single entry per CDR3 protein. The profile shows roughly 300,000 distinct CDR3 sequences, approximately 14% of them singletons. The TCR sequence derives from a young woman with Graves' hyperthyroidism. The rearrangement links TRBV28 to TRBJ2-7, with 15 bases aligning to TRBD2. The sequenced material came from blood. The CDR3 spells CASSLGLYPGLAGGDHEQYF. The DNA for the CDR3 is TGTGCCAGCAGTTTGGGGTTATACCCCGGACTAGCGGGAGGGGACCACGAGCAGTACTTC.